This is a list of T cell receptor beta chains from one sample in a study of cytomegalovirus exposure and HLA in healthy donors. Profiled with immunoSEQ multiplex PCR; TCRdb holds only in-frame clones, not every one. The table records around 180,000 clones, around 84% of them present only once. Sequencing was carried out using PBMCs. These receptors all stem from a boy between 2 and 10 years old in good health and CMV-seronegative. Both conserved end residues are trimmed from each CDR3. Fields, in order: V gene, J gene, CDR3 protein.

V: TRBV7-9
J: TRBJ1-6
CDR3: SSSLIGQGGSPLH

V: TRBV9
J: TRBJ2-3
CDR3: ASSVGGDTQY

V: TRBV7-9
J: TRBJ1-1
CDR3: ASRHRGDTEAF

V: TRBV27
J: TRBJ1-6
CDR3: ASRSSGRGGYNSPLH

V: TRBV5-1
J: TRBJ2-1
CDR3: ASSSDTGSFNEQF

V: TRBV6-5
J: TRBJ1-3
CDR3: ASSYSAASGNTIY

V: TRBV18
J: TRBJ2-4
CDR3: ASSQTSGGGVDPKNIQY

V: TRBV18
J: TRBJ2-2
CDR3: ASSPKRGRNTGELF

V: TRBV9
J: TRBJ2-6
CDR3: ASSQYTQGPGANVLT

V: TRBV28
J: TRBJ1-2
CDR3: ASSFYPYGYT

V: TRBV11-2
J: TRBJ1-4
CDR3: ASSLRTGIREKLF

V: TRBV11-2
J: TRBJ1-3
CDR3: ASSPQGSPGNTIY

V: TRBV6-6
J: TRBJ1-1
CDR3: ASSYGVLGAF

V: TRBV6-5
J: TRBJ1-1
CDR3: ASSYSRTVETEAF

V: TRBV6-5
J: TRBJ2-5
CDR3: ASSYAGGGVETQY

V: TRBV5-1
J: TRBJ2-1
CDR3: ASSVRQASGTYNEQF

V: TRBV11-2
J: TRBJ2-5
CDR3: ASSLEWSGPQETQY

V: TRBV30
J: TRBJ2-3
CDR3: AWSGRTSGISTDTQY

V: TRBV9
J: TRBJ2-3
CDR3: ASSYGLAGYTDTQY

V: TRBV14
J: TRBJ2-3
CDR3: ASSQTAGTSTDTQY

V: TRBV5-6
J: TRBJ1-2
CDR3: ASSRQGGYT

V: TRBV9
J: TRBJ1-3
CDR3: ASSPEGTGGRGNTIY

V: TRBV4-1
J: TRBJ2-3
CDR3: ASSQTSGGADTQY

V: TRBV6-1
J: TRBJ2-3
CDR3: ASSGEPQATDTQY

V: TRBV6-4
J: TRBJ2-2
CDR3: ASRQGNTGELF

V: TRBV25-1
J: TRBJ2-7
CDR3: ASGGGEQY

V: TRBV6-1
J: TRBJ2-3
CDR3: ASTFRSTDTQY

V: TRBV27
J: TRBJ1-5
CDR3: ASSLGAENQPQH

V: TRBV11-1
J: TRBJ2-1
CDR3: ASSLGLFVEEQF

V: TRBV27
J: TRBJ1-1
CDR3: ASRGGTEAF